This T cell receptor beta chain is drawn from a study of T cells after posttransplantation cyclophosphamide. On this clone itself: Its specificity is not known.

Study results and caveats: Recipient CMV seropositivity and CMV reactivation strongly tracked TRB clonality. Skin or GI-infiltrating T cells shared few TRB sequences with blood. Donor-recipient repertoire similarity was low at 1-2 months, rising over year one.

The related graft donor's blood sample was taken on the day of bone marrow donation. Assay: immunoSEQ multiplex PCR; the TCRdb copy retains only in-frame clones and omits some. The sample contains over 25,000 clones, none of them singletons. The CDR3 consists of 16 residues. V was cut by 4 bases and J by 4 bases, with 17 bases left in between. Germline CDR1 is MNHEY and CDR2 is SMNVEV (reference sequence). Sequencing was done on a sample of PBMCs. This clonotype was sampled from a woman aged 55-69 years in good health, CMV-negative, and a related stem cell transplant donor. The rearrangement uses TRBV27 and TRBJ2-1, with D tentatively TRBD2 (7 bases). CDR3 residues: CASSSPGRGKYNEQFF. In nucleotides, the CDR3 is TGTGCCAGCAGTTCCCCGGGGAGGGGGAAATACAATGAGCAGTTCTTC.